This T cell receptor (beta chain) was recovered during a study of human T cells and chemical hapten exposure. Study overall: While the approximately 25-week study was under way, patients received diphenylcyclopropenone on the scalp every week.

Single cDNA molecules in the library carried unique molecular identifiers attached during preparation. TCRdb reprocessed the RACE reads via MiXCR and lists one record per CDR3 protein. The sample includes tens of thousands of distinct CDR3 sequences, approximately 35% of them seen just once. Regarding time point: patch test 1, 2 weeks after DPC sensitization. Treatment in this sample: therapeutic diphenylcyclopropenone sensitization with weekly scalp DPC. Concerning this clonotype: The antigen is undetermined.

General study findings and limits: DPC sensitization did not alter TCRs above 1 in 1000 frequency. With alopecia, donors may have immune responses unlike healthy people's.

V was pared by 6 bases and J by 4 bases, with 6 bases of the junction left unmatched. Germline V lookup: CDR1 SGHDT, CDR2 YYEEEE. There are 15 residues in the CDR3. The receptor was isolated from a man aged 35-49 years with alopecia areata. Some clones in this sample may be carry-over from other donors' samples. The V call is TRBV5-6, the J call TRBJ2-1, with 11 bases that match TRBD2. The input for sequencing was whole blood, taken in connection with sensitization to the hapten diphenylcyclopropenone (DPC). In nucleotides, the CDR3 is TGTGCCAGCATCCGGGGGACTAGCGGTTACAATGAGCAGTTCTTC. Translation: CASIRGTSGYNEQFF.